This T cell receptor (beta chain) was sequenced in a study of T-cell memory formation after mild COVID-19. From 5'RACE with constant-segment primers came TCR alpha and TCR beta cDNA libraries that carried sample barcodes and UMIs. TCRdb itself ran the 5' RACE reads through MiXCR, one entry per CDR3 protein. The table shows 250,000 to 350,000 distinct CDR3 sequences, with 15% to 20% occurring only once. V dropped 9 bases and J dropped 4; count of bases not matched to a gene: 3. CDR3 length: 13 residues. Germline V CDR1 and CDR2: MNHNY, SVGAGI (reference sequence). The sequence came from a man between 18 and 29 years old who had mild COVID-19 (a few samples of this study predate the infection). Cell type and time point are not known. Sequences were obtained from PBMCs or a T cell subset sorted from them (not recorded which). The genes are TRBV6-6 and TRBJ2-2; 9 nucleotides line up with TRBD1. The CDR3 region is CASGQGPTGELFF. CDR3 nucleotide sequence: TGTGCCAGTGGACAGGGGCCCACCGGGGAGCTGTTTTTT.